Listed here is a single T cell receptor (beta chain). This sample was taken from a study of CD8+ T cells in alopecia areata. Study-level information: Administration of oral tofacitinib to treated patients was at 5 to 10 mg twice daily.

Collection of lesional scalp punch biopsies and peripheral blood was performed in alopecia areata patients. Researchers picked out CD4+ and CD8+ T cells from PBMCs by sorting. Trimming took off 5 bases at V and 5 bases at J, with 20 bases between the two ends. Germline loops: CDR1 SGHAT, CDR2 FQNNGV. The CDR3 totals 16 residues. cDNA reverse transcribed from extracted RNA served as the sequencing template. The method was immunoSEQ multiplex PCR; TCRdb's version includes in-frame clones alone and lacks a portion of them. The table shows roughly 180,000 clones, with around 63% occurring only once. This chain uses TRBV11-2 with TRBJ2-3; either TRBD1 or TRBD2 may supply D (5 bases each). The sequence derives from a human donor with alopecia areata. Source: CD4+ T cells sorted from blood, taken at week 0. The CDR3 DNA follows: TGTGCCAGCAGCCTACAAGGACGAGGGGCTGGAGATACGCAGTATTTT. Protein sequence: CASSLQGRGAGDTQYF.